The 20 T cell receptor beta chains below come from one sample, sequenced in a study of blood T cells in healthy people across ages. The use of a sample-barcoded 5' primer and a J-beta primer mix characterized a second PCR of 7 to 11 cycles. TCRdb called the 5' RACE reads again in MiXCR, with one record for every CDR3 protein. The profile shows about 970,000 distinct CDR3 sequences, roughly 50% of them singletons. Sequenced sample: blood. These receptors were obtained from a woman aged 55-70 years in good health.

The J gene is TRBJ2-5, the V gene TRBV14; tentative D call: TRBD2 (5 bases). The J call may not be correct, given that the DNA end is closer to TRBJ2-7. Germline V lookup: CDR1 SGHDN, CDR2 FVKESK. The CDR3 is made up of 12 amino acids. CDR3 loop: CASKRSGYEQYF. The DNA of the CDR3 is TGTGCCAGCAAGAGGTCGGGGTACGAGCAGTACTTC.

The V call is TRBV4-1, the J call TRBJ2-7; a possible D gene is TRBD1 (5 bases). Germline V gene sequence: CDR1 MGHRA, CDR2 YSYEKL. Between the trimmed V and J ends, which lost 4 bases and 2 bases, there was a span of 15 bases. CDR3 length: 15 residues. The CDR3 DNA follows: TGCGCCAGCAGCCCCGACAGTGCGGCCGCCTACGAGCAGTACTTC. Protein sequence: CASSPDSAAAYEQYF.

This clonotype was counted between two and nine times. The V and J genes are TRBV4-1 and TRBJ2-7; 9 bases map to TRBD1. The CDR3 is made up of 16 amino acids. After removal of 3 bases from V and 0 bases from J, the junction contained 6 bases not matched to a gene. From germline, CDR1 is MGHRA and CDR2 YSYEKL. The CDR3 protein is CASSHTTGGSSYEQYF. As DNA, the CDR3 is TGCGCCAGCAGCCACACGACAGGGGGGAGCTCCTACGAGCAGTACTTC.

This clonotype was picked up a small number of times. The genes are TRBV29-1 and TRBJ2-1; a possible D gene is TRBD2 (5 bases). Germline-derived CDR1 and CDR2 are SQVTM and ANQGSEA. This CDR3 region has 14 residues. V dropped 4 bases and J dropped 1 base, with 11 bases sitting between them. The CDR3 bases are TGCAGCGTTGGGAGGAGCTTGTCCTACAATGAGCAGTTCTTC. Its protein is CSVGRSLSYNEQFF.

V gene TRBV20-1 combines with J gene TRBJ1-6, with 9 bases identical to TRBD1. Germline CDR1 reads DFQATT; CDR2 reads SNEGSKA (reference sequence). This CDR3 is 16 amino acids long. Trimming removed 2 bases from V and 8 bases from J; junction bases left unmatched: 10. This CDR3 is CSARSPYGTGHSPLHF. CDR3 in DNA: TGCAGTGCTAGATCGCCCTACGGGACAGGGCATTCACCCCTCCACTTT.

The CDR3 loop reads CASSLRPGEGTDTQYF. CDR3 DNA sequence: TGTGCCAGCAGCCTCCGGCCGGGAGAAGGTACAGATACGCAGTATTTT. The chain carries TRBV7-7 and TRBJ2-3, with a possible D match to TRBD2 (6 bases). Germline assignment: CDR1 SSHAT and CDR2 FNYEAQ (reference sequence). V lost 5 bases and J 3 bases, leaving 18 bases between the germline ends. This CDR3 comprises 16 residues.

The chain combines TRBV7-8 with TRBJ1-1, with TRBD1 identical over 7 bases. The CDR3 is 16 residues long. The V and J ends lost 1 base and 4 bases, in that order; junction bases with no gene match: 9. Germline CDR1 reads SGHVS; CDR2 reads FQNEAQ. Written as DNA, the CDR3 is TGTGCCAGCAGCTTAGTGACAGGGTGGGTTGGCACTGAAGCTTTCTTT. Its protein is CASSLVTGWVGTEAFF. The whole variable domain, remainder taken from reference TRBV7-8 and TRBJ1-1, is GAGVSQSPRYKVAKRGQDVALRCDPISGHVSLFWYQQALGQGPEFLTYFQNEAQLDKSGLPSDRFFAERPEGSVSTLKIQRTQQEDSAVYLCASSLVTGWVGTEAFFGQGTRLTVV.

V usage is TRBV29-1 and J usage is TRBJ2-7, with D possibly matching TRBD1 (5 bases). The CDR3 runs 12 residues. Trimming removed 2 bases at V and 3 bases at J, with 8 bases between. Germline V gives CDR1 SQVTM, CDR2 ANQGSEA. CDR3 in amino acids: CSVETRVYEQYF. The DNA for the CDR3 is TGCAGCGTTGAAACCAGGGTCTACGAGCAGTACTTC.

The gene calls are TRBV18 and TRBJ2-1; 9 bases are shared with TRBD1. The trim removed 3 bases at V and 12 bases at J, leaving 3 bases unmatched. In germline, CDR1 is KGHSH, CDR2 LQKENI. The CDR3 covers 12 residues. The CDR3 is CASSPGQGRQFF. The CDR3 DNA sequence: TGTGCCAGCTCACCTGGACAGGGGAGGCAGTTCTTC.

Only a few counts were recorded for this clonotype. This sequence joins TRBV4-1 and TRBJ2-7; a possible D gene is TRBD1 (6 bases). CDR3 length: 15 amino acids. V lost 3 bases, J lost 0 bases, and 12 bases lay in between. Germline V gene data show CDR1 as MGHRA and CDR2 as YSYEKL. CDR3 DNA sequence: TGCGCCAGCAGCCACCGGACAGAAAGCTCCTACGAGCAGTACTTC. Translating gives CASSHRTESSYEQYF.

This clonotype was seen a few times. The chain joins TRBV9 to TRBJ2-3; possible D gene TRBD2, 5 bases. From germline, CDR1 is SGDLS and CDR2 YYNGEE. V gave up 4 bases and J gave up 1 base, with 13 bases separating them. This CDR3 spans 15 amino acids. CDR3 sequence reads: CASSPRDAGTDTQYF. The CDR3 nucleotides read TGTGCCAGCAGCCCCCGGGATGCGGGCACAGATACGCAGTATTTT. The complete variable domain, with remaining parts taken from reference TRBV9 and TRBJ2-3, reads DSGVTQTPKHLITATGQRVTLRCSPRSGDLSVYWYQQSLDQGLQFLIQYYNGEERAKGNILERFSAQQFPDLHSELNLSSLELGDSALYFCASSPRDAGTDTQYFGPGTRLTVL.

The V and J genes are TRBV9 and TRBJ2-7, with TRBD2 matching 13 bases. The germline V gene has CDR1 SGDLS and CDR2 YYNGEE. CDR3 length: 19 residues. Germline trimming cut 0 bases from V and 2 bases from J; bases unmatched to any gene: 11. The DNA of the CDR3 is TGTGCCAGCAGCGTAGACCCGGGACTAGCGGGAATCTTCACCTACGAGCAGTACTTC. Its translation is CASSVDPGLAGIFTYEQYF.

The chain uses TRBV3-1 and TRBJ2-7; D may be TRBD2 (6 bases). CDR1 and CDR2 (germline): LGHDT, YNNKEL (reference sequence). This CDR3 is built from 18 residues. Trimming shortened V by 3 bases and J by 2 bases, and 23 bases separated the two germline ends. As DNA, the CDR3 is TGTGCCAGCAGCCATCAAGTGACTAGGTGGGGAGCCGCCTACGAGCAGTACTTC. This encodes CASSHQVTRWGAAYEQYF.

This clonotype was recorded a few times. The CDR3 region is CASSGGSGNVLTF. In DNA form, the CDR3 reads TGTGCCAGCAGCGGGGGGTCAGGGAACGTCCTGACTTTC. V gene TRBV11-3 combines with J gene TRBJ2-6; a weak D match, TRBD2 (6 bases). The CDR3 spans 13 residues. CDR1 is SGHNT and CDR2 is YENEEA in the germline V gene. V was clipped by 5 bases and J by 10 bases, with 12 bases between them.

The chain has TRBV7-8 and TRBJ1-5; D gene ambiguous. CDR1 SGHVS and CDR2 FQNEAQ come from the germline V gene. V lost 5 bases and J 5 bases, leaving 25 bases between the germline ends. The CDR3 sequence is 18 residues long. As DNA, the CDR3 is TGTGCCAGCAGCCCATCAAGGGTTGAGGGTGGTATCGATCAGCCCCAGCATTTT. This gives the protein CASSPSRVEGGIDQPQHF.

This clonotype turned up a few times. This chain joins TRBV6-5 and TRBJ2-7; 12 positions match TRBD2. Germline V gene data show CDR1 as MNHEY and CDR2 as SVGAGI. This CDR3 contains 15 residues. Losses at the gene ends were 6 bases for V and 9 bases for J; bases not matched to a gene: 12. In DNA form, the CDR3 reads TGTGCCAGCAGCCTAGCGGGAGGGCCTTCGATCGGGCAGTACTTC. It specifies CASSLAGGPSIGQYF.

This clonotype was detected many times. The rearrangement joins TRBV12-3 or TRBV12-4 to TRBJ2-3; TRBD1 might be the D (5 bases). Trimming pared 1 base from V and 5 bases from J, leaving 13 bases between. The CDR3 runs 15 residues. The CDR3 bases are TGTGCCAGCAGTTTAGATGGGGCGGCGAGAGATACGCAGTATTTT. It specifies CASSLDGAARDTQYF.

CDR3 sequence: CASSYPGGLAGVYEQFF. In nucleotides, the CDR3 is TGTGCCAGCAGTTACCCGGGGGGTCTAGCGGGAGTGTATGAGCAGTTCTTC. V and J are TRBV28 and TRBJ2-1; 10 nucleotides match TRBD2. With V trimmed by 4 bases and J by 8 bases, 14 bases remained unmatched. In germline, CDR1 is MDHEN, CDR2 SYDVKM. This CDR3 contains 17 residues.

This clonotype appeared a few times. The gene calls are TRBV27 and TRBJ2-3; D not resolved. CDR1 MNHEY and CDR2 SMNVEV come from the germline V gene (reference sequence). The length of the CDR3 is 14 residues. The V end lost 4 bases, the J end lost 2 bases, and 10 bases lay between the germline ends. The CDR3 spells CASSSRPPTDTQYF. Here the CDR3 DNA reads TGTGCCAGCAGTTCGAGGCCCCCCACAGATACGCAGTATTTT.

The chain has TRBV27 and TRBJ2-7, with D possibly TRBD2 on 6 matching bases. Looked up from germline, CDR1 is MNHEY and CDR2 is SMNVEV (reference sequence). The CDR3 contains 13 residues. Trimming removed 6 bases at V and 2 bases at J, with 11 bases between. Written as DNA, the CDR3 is TGTGCCAGCAGGAAATGGGAGGCCTACGAGCAGTACTTC. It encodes CASRKWEAYEQYF.